These T cell receptor beta chains were read from a single sample in a study of cytomegalovirus exposure and HLA in healthy donors. Data came from immunoSEQ multiplex PCR; TCRdb stores just in-frame clones and leaves some out. The sample lists roughly 200,000 clones, around 89% occurring once. Sequencing input: PBMCs. The source is a woman aged 18-29 years in good health and CMV-seronegative. The CDR3 runs from the conserved cysteine through the conserved F or W. Each record gives: clone size, J gene, D gene, V gene, CDR3 protein, CDR3 DNA. D genes are given only for firm matches. Size is omitted from some rows. Given values are once, few, many or a class for expanded clones.

size: NA; J: TRBJ2-5; D: TRBD2; V: TRBV5-1; CDR3: CASSSSGSQETQYF; DNA: TGCGCCAGCAGCTCTAGCGGGAGTCAGGAGACCCAGTACTTC
size: NA; J: TRBJ2-1; D: NA; V: TRBV27; CDR3: CASPFECGNNEQFF; DNA: TGTGCCAGCCCCTTCGAGTGCGGGAACAATGAGCAGTTCTTC
size: NA; J: TRBJ1-4; D: TRBD1; V: TRBV9; CDR3: CASSKQTGLEEKLFF; DNA: TGTGCCAGCAGCAAACAGACAGGGCTGGAGGAAAAACTGTTTTTT
size: NA; J: TRBJ2-5; D: TRBD2; V: TRBV2; CDR3: CASLAGLGTQYF; DNA: TGTGCCAGCTTAGCGGGATTGGGGACCCAGTACTTC
size: few; J: TRBJ2-7; D: NA; V: TRBV9; CDR3: CASSVGRGGYEQYF; DNA: TGTGCCAGCAGCGTAGGCCGAGGCGGCTACGAGCAGTACTTC
size: NA; J: TRBJ2-7; D: TRBD1; V: TRBV6-5; CDR3: CASRPRQGSSYEQYF; DNA: TGTGCCAGCAGACCCAGACAGGGGTCCTCCTACGAGCAGTACTTC
size: NA; J: TRBJ2-2; D: TRBD1; V: TRBV5-1; CDR3: CASSFWTGSTGELFF; DNA: TGCGCCAGCAGTTTCTGGACAGGGTCCACCGGGGAGCTGTTTTTT
size: NA; J: TRBJ1-5; D: TRBD1; V: TRBV5-1; CDR3: CASSLGYRGRGNQPQHF; DNA: TGCGCCAGCAGCTTGGGATACAGGGGGCGCGGCAATCAGCCCCAGCATTTT
size: NA; J: TRBJ2-1; D: TRBD1; V: TRBV5-6; CDR3: CASSFDRVRSNEQFF; DNA: TGTGCCAGCAGCTTCGACAGGGTGAGGTCCAATGAGCAGTTCTTC
size: few; J: TRBJ1-5; D: NA; V: TRBV2; CDR3: CASSEGHNSNQPQHF; DNA: TGTGCCAGCAGCGAGGGACATAATAGCAATCAGCCCCAGCATTTT
size: NA; J: TRBJ2-1; D: NA; V: TRBV6-5; CDR3: CASSSPGGRLYNEQFF; DNA: TGTGCCAGCAGTTCCCCTGGCGGTAGGCTCTACAATGAGCAGTTCTTC
size: NA; J: TRBJ1-2; D: NA; V: TRBV4-3; CDR3: CASSQATGIFYYGYTF; DNA: TGCGCCAGCAGCCAAGCTACAGGGATTTTTTACTATGGCTACACCTTC
size: NA; J: TRBJ2-7; D: TRBD1; V: TRBV4-2; CDR3: CASSPVGTGPYEQYF; DNA: TGTGCCAGCAGCCCCGTCGGGACAGGGCCCTACGAGCAGTACTTC
size: NA; J: TRBJ2-5; D: NA; V: TRBV13; CDR3: CASSLTGHETQYF; DNA: TGTGCCAGCAGCTTAACAGGCCATGAGACCCAGTACTTC
size: once; J: TRBJ1-2; D: NA; V: TRBV6-4; CDR3: CASSEEYGYGYTF; DNA: TGTGCCAGCAGTGAGGAGTATGGGTATGGCTACACCTTC
size: once; J: TRBJ2-1; D: TRBD1; V: TRBV11-3; CDR3: CASSPGQGANEQFF; DNA: TGTGCCAGCAGCCCCGGACAGGGGGCAAATGAGCAGTTCTTC